These 22 T cell receptor beta chains originate from one sample sequenced in a study of T-cell memory formation after mild COVID-19. From the 5' RACE reads, TCRdb called clonotypes with MiXCR, one entry per CDR3 protein. The sample contains about 290,000 distinct CDR3 sequences, 15% to 20% of which appear only once. The source material was PBMCs or a T cell subset sorted from them (not recorded which). These receptors were collected from a man between 18 and 29 years old who had mild COVID-19 (a few samples of this study predate the infection). Cell type and time point are not known.

Only a few counts were recorded for this clonotype. V usage is TRBV23-1 and J usage is TRBJ2-7; TRBD1 matches 12 bases. Being an ORF, TRBV23-1 has a function that is uncertain. The CDR3 runs to 13 residues. The V and J ends lost 11 bases and 7 bases, in that order; junction bases with no gene match: 9. CDR3 DNA sequence: TGCGCCGGTGGGACAGGGGGCCTTCGGGAGCAGTACTTC. Encoded protein: CAGGTGGLREQYF.

The sample holds a few counts of this clonotype. In DNA form, the CDR3 reads TGTGCCAGCAGTGAAAGTGAAGGGGGCGGCTATGGCTACACCTTC. Translated, it gives CASSESEGGGYGYTF. The chain has TRBV6-1 and TRBJ1-2; 7 positions match TRBD1. Unmatched junction bases numbered 7, after V lost 2 bases and J lost 4 bases. The CDR3 length is 15 residues. The germline V gene has CDR1 MNHNS and CDR2 SASEGT.

V usage is TRBV27 and J usage is TRBJ1-6, with 7 bases that match TRBD1. The CDR3 has 16 residues. With 6 bases clipped from V and 0 bases from J, the junction kept 5 bases outside the gene matches. The germline V gene has CDR1 MNHEY and CDR2 SMNVEV (reference sequence). CDR3: CASRGQMSSYNSPLHF. The CDR3 region has the DNA TGTGCCAGCAGGGGACAGATGAGCTCCTATAATTCACCCCTCCACTTT.

A few counts support this clonotype. The chain has TRBV12-3 or TRBV12-4 and TRBJ1-2; TRBD1 aligns across 9 bases. The CDR3 extends over 15 amino acids. The J segment lost 4 bases and the V segment lost 3 bases, leaving 6 bases of the junction unmatched. CDR3 in DNA: TGTGCCAGCAGTTTCACAGGGGGCTCCACCTATGGCTACACCTTC. Its protein is CASSFTGGSTYGYTF.

This clonotype was recorded many times. The chain recombines TRBV3-1 with TRBJ1-5; the D is unclear. Germline-derived CDR1 and CDR2 are LGHDT and YNNKEL (reference sequence). V was shortened by 6 bases and J by 5 bases, with 11 bases between the two germline ends. This CDR3 spans 13 amino acids. Here the CDR3 DNA reads TGTGCCAGCAGTGGGCAGGTTGATCAGCCCCAGCATTTT. Its protein is CASSGQVDQPQHF.

This clonotype was detected only a few times. The chain carries TRBV3-1 and TRBJ2-3; the match to TRBD2 covers 9 bases. CDR3 length: 16 residues. Germline CDR1 reads LGHDT; CDR2 reads YNNKEL (reference sequence). The J segment lost 6 bases and the V segment lost 1 base, leaving 8 bases of the junction unmatched. This CDR3 reads CASSQVTFGLADTQYF. Here the CDR3 DNA reads TGTGCCAGCAGCCAAGTTACCTTTGGACTAGCGGATACGCAGTATTTT.

The chain is built from TRBV18 and TRBJ2-3; tentatively, D is TRBD2 (5 bases). The CDR3 loop spans 15 amino acids. Per germline, CDR1 KGHSH and CDR2 LQKENI. V was trimmed by 3 bases and J by 2 bases, leaving 12 bases between them. The chain's CDR3 is CASSPLAPSTDTQYF. The CDR3 DNA sequence: TGTGCCAGCTCACCCCTAGCTCCCTCCACAGATACGCAGTATTTT.

This clonotype has just a few counts. This chain connects TRBV6-1 to TRBJ1-5, with D maybe TRBD1 (6 bases). V was clipped by 2 bases and J by 7 bases, with 27 bases between them. The CDR3 runs 19 residues. Per the germline V gene, CDR1 is MNHNS and CDR2 is SASEGT. The CDR3 coding sequence is TGTGCCAGCAGTGAACGTGTTGGAGTCTGGGGGCGGTTATTCCAGCCCCAGCATTTT. It is translated as CASSERVGVWGRLFQPQHF.

This chain links TRBV7-2 with TRBJ1-6; D may be TRBD1 (5 bases). This CDR3 contains 15 residues. The V and J ends lost 5 bases and 10 bases respectively, with 18 bases between them. Germline CDR1 SGHTA, CDR2 FQGNSA. The DNA for the CDR3 is TGTGCCAGCAGCCGCACACCGGGGCCGGGCTCACCCCTCCACTTT. Translating it yields CASSRTPGPGSPLHF.

The V and J genes are TRBV5-5 and TRBJ1-5; D gene ambiguous. Between the trimmed V and J ends, which lost 5 bases and 7 bases, there was a span of 13 bases. Germline V gives CDR1 SGHKS, CDR2 YYEKEE (reference sequence). The CDR3 totals 13 residues. The CDR3 DNA follows: TGTGCCAGCAGGCCGATGCCCACCCAGCCCCAGCATTTT. Protein: CASRPMPTQPQHF.

This clonotype was recorded a few times. The genes are TRBV5-6 and TRBJ1-1; D call uncertain. V lost 0 bases, J lost 5 bases, and 5 bases lay in between. This CDR3 contains 12 residues. Germline-derived CDR1 and CDR2 are SGHDT and YYEEEE. CDR3 residues: CASSLGWTEAFF. In nucleotides, the CDR3 is TGTGCCAGCAGCTTGGGGTGGACTGAAGCTTTCTTT.

This clonotype was recorded a few times. The junction departs from germline at one end; a sequencing error may be responsible. DNA of the CDR3: TGTGCCATCAGCTTGAGTCGGGGGAGGATGGAGACCCAGTACTTC. It is translated as CAISLSRGRMETQYF. This chain uses TRBV7-2 with TRBJ2-5, with D possibly TRBD2 on 6 matching bases. CDR1 is SGHTA, CDR2 FQGNSA, per germline. The CDR3 is 15 amino acids. The full variable domain, completed using reference TRBV7-2 and TRBJ2-5, is GAGVSQSPSNKVTEKGKDVELRCDPISGHTALYWYRQSLGQGLEFLIYFQGNSAPDKSGLPSDRFSAERTGGSVSTLTIQRTQQEDSAVYLCAISLSRGRMETQYFGPGTRLLVL.

The V gene is TRBV20-1, the J gene TRBJ1-1; 7 bases match TRBD1. The CDR3 is 12 residues long. Germline assignment: CDR1 DFQATT and CDR2 SNEGSKA (reference sequence). V shed 3 bases and J 7 bases; nucleotides not matched to a gene: 5. The CDR3 DNA reads TGCAGTGCTAGTACCGGACAGGATGAAGCTTTCTTT. Amino acids: CSASTGQDEAFF.

The table lists this clonotype with a few counts. The rearrangement joins TRBV2 to TRBJ2-1; D not certain. CDR3 length: 15 residues. The germline V and J ends were trimmed by 2 bases and 5 bases, with 13 bases remaining between them. Germline V gene sequence: CDR1 SNHLY, CDR2 FYNNEI. CDR3 residues: CASSERVVRNNEQFF. DNA for the CDR3: TGTGCCAGCAGTGAAAGGGTTGTCAGGAACAATGAGCAGTTCTTC.

This clonotype was observed a handful of times. The V gene is TRBV7-6, the J gene TRBJ2-3, with a possible D match to TRBD2 (6 bases). Germline CDR1 is SGHVS and CDR2 is FNYEAQ. This CDR3 has 14 amino acids. Trimming removed 5 bases from V and 7 bases from J, with 16 bases in between. DNA of the CDR3: TGTGCCAGCAGCCCACGGCCTGGAGGGAATACGCAGTATTTT. This sequence encodes CASSPRPGGNTQYF.

This clonotype was detected a few times. The rearrangement uses TRBV25-1 and TRBJ2-5; tentative D call: TRBD2 (5 bases). Trimming removed 2 bases at V and 5 bases at J, with 15 bases between. CDR1 and CDR2 from the germline V gene are MGHDK and SYGVNS. The CDR3 runs 15 residues. CDR3 sequence: CASSENVSPGETQYF. CDR3 sequence (DNA): TGTGCCAGCAGTGAAAACGTCTCGCCGGGGGAGACCCAGTACTTC.

This chain uses TRBV6-5 with TRBJ2-7; D might be TRBD1 or TRBD2, each matching 5 bases. Germline CDR1 and CDR2: MNHEY and SVGAGI. V lost 6 bases, J lost 3 bases, and 12 bases lay in between. This CDR3 spans 13 amino acids. CDR3 sequence: CASRMGPDYEQYF. CDR3 in DNA: TGTGCCAGCAGAATGGGACCAGACTACGAGCAGTACTTC.

The chain joins TRBV5-5 to TRBJ2-4; the D gene is possibly TRBD1 (6 bases). This CDR3 spans 16 amino acids. Trimming removed 3 bases at V and 2 bases at J, with 15 bases between. Per germline, CDR1 SGHKS and CDR2 YYEKEE (reference sequence). In nucleotides, the CDR3 is TGTGCCAGCAGCTCTGCTTTAGGGGGAACCAAAAACATTCAGTACTTC. This sequence encodes CASSSALGGTKNIQYF.

This clonotype was counted once. V is TRBV12-3 or TRBV12-4 and J is TRBJ2-1; D is possibly TRBD2 (5 bases). V lost 3 bases and J 8 bases, leaving 8 bases between the germline ends. The CDR3 runs to 12 residues. The CDR3: CASSFLAHEQFF. The CDR3 bases are TGTGCCAGCAGTTTTCTAGCACATGAGCAGTTCTTC.

The sample holds many counts of this clonotype. J is TRBJ1-2 and V is TRBV28; TRBD1 matches at 7 bases. Germline CDR1 is MDHEN and CDR2 is SYDVKM. V was pared by 7 bases and J by 8 bases, with 7 bases of the junction left unmatched. The CDR3 runs to 12 residues. CDR3 in amino acids: CASTQGGVGYTF. As DNA, the CDR3 is TGTGCCAGCACTCAGGGGGGCGTAGGCTACACCTTC.

The J gene is TRBJ2-1, the V gene TRBV19; TRBD1 is a possible D gene (6 bases). V was cut by 8 bases and J by 7 bases, with 12 bases left in between. CDR3 size: 12 residues. CDR1 is LNHDA, CDR2 SQIVND, per germline (reference sequence). The CDR3 DNA sequence: TGTGCCAGTGCACAGGGTTGGAATGAGCAGTTCTTC. The encoded protein is CASAQGWNEQFF.

The chain is built from TRBV27 and TRBJ1-6, with 7 bases identical to TRBD1. Germline V lookup: CDR1 MNHEY, CDR2 SMNVEV (reference sequence). The ends lost 9 bases at V and 10 bases at J; junction bases unmatched: 9. The CDR3 consists of 13 residues. CDR3 amino acids: CASIQGERSPLHF. CDR3 nucleotides: TGTGCCAGTATCCAGGGGGAACGATCACCCCTCCACTTT.